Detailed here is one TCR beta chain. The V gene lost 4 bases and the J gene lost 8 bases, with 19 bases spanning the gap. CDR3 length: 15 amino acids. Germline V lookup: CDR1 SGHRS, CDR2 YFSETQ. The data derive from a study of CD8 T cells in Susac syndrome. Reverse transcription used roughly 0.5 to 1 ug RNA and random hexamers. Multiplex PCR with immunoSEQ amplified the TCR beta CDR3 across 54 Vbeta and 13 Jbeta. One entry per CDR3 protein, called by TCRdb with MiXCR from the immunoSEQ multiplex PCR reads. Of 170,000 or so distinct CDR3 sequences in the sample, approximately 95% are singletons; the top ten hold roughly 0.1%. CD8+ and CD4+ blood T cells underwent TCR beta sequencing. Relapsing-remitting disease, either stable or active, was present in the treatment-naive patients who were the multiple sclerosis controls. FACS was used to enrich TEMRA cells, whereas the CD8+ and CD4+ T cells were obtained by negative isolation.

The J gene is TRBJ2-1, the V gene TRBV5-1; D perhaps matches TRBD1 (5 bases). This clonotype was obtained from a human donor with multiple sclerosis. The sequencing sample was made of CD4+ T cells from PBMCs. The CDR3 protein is CASSQGQWGRDEQFF. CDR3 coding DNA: TGCGCCAGCAGCCAAGGACAATGGGGTCGGGATGAGCAGTTCTTC. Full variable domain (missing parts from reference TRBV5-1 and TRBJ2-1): KAGVTQTPRYLIKTRGQQVTLSCSPISGHRSVSWYQQTPGQGLQFLFEYFSETQRNKGNFPGRFSGRQFSNSRSEMNVSTLELGDSALYLCASSQGQWGRDEQFFGPGTRLTVL.